These 15 T cell receptor beta chains share one sample of origin, sequenced in a study of T-cell reconstitution after alpha-beta-depleted transplantation in children. Notes on the study in general: From newly produced T cells came most of the T-cell counts and diversity one year after transplant.

Unique molecular identifiers were incorporated during preparation of the TCRbeta library. TCRdb processed the PCR reads anew with MiXCR; each CDR3 protein has one entry. The sample holds some 300,000 distinct CDR3 sequences, less than 9.5% seen once. No antigen is known for these receptors. The specimen was peripheral blood, collected 360 days after TCRalphabeta/CD19-depleted stem cell transplant. The receptors derive from a female patient aged 2 to 10 who had a stem cell transplant for Fanconi anemia, so the T cells may come from the graft donor.

V is TRBV25-1 and J is TRBJ1-6; a possible D gene is TRBD1 (5 bases). Trimming removed 1 base from V and 5 bases from J, with 9 bases in between. CDR3 length equals 15 residues. Germline assignment: CDR1 MGHDK and CDR2 SYGVNS. The CDR3 protein is CASSEWVTDNSPLHF. As DNA, the CDR3 is TGTGCCAGCAGTGAATGGGTGACAGATAATTCACCCCTCCACTTT.

The rearrangement uses TRBV20-1 and TRBJ2-7; 8 nucleotides match TRBD2. The J segment lost 1 base and the V segment lost 4 bases, leaving 6 bases of the junction unmatched. Germline loops: CDR1 DFQATT, CDR2 SNEGSKA (reference sequence). The CDR3 totals 14 residues. DNA for the CDR3: TGCAGTGCTAATATAGTAGCGGGATCCTACGAGCAGTACTTC. This gives the protein CSANIVAGSYEQYF.

This clonotype was detected many times. The chain is built from TRBV28 and TRBJ2-7; D not resolved. Per the germline V gene, CDR1 is MDHEN and CDR2 is SYDVKM. Trimming stripped 3 bases from V and 2 bases from J, with 11 bases between. The CDR3 spans 14 residues. In DNA, the CDR3 is TGTGCCAGCAGTTTTTCCCGCGGAACCTACGAGCAGTACGTC. This encodes CASSFSRGTYEQYV.

This clonotype has at least ten counts. The chain couples TRBV27 to TRBJ2-5; D ambiguous. Trimming stripped 1 base from V and 2 bases from J, with 14 bases between. The germline V gene encodes CDR1 MNHEY and CDR2 SMNVEV (reference sequence). The CDR3 is 16 amino acids. CDR3 residues: CASSLLPGPPQETQYF. The CDR3 DNA is TGTGCCAGCAGTTTATTACCAGGACCACCACAAGAGACCCAGTACTTC.

Many counts were recorded for this clonotype. The rearrangement uses TRBV12-3 or TRBV12-4 and TRBJ1-2, with D unresolved. Trimming cost V 2 bases and J 4 bases, with 8 bases left between them. The CDR3 covers 13 residues. The CDR3: CASSLPRGYGYTF. The CDR3 DNA follows: TGTGCCAGCAGTTTACCCCGGGGCTATGGCTACACCTTC.

As concerns this clonotype: One end of the junction fails to match germline, which may point to a read error. The chain couples TRBV7-9 to TRBJ2-4; perhaps TRBD1 as D (5 bases). This CDR3 comprises 12 residues. Germline V CDR1 and CDR2: SEHNR, FQNEAQ (reference sequence). CDR3 in amino acids: CASSRDLGQRDF. Written as DNA, the CDR3 is TGTGCCAGCAGCCGAGATCTTGGACAAAGGGACTTC.

Ten or more counts support this clonotype. The V gene is TRBV29-1, the J gene TRBJ2-7, with a weak D call TRBD1 (6 bases). The V end was cut by 6 bases, the J end by 2 bases, with 11 bases between. Germline V lookup: CDR1 SQVTM, CDR2 ANQGSEA. The CDR3 loop spans 12 amino acids. In DNA, the CDR3 is TGCAGCGTCGAACAGGGCCCCTACGAGCAGTACTTC. It translates to CSVEQGPYEQYF.

This clonotype has a count of ten or more. The chain combines TRBV20-1 with TRBJ2-3, with a tentative D call TRBD1 (5 bases). Trimming removed 7 bases at V and 14 bases at J, with 19 bases between. Germline values: CDR1 DFQATT, CDR2 SNEGSKA (reference sequence). This CDR3 has 11 residues. The CDR3 loop is CSVMSQGWWYF. The CDR3 DNA is TGCAGTGTCATGAGCCAGGGTTGGTGGTATTTT.

This clonotype was counted between two and nine times. J is TRBJ2-7 and V is TRBV27, with a tentative D call TRBD2 (7 bases). The germline CDR1 and CDR2 sequences are MNHEY and SMNVEV (reference sequence). The CDR3 length is 13 residues. The V end was cut by 5 bases, the J end by 7 bases, with 15 bases between. CDR3 coding DNA: TGTGCCAGCAGTATGCTACAGGGAGGGGAGCAGTACTTC. Residues: CASSMLQGGEQYF.

There are many counts of this clonotype. The chain is built from TRBV4-2 and TRBJ1-5; TRBD1 agrees at 8 bases. Germline values: CDR1 LGHNA, CDR2 YNFKEQ. With V trimmed by 0 bases and J by 4 bases, 5 bases remained unmatched. This CDR3 contains 16 residues. CDR3 loop: CASSQDGQGSNQPQHF. Here the CDR3 DNA reads TGTGCCAGCAGCCAAGATGGACAGGGTAGTAATCAGCCCCAGCATTTT.

This clonotype appeared a few times. This chain links TRBV28 with TRBJ1-5; perhaps TRBD1 as D (6 bases). The CDR3 runs 14 residues. CDR1 is MDHEN, CDR2 SYDVKM, per germline. Trimming cost V 2 bases and J 4 bases, with 9 bases left between them. The DNA of the CDR3 is TGTGCCAGCAGTTTAGGGACACCGAATCAGCCCCAGCATTTT. Protein: CASSLGTPNQPQHF.

This clonotype was recorded at least ten times. The V and J genes are TRBV7-4 and TRBJ1-3; no firm D call. V lost 6 bases and J 0 bases, leaving 9 bases between the germline ends. The CDR3 runs to 14 residues. The germline V gene encodes CDR1 SGHVT and CDR2 SQSDAQ. The CDR3 region is CASSPMSSGNTIYF. The DNA of the CDR3 is TGTGCCAGCAGTCCGATGAGCTCTGGAAACACCATATATTTT.

This chain links TRBV20-1 with TRBJ2-5, with TRBD2 as a possible D gene (7 bases). V was pared by 3 bases and J by 1 base, with 18 bases between. The CDR3 has 16 amino acids. Germline V CDR1 and CDR2: DFQATT, SNEGSKA (reference sequence). Here the CDR3 DNA reads TGCAGTGCTAGCGGGGGGCCCCTCAAACCCCAAGAGACCCAGTACTTC. Residues: CSASGGPLKPQETQYF.

On this clonotype itself: Germline and junction disagree at one end, which may indicate a read error. The chain links TRBV3-1 to TRBJ2-7; perhaps TRBD2 as D (5 bases). This CDR3 is built from 15 residues. Germline lookup yields CDR1 LGHDT and CDR2 YNNKEL (reference sequence). The CDR3 sequence: CASSQSIVASYGQYF. The DNA of the CDR3 is TGTGCCAGCAGCCAATCTATCGTAGCGAGTTACGGGCAGTACTTC.

This clonotype was recorded many times. V and J are TRBV12-3 or TRBV12-4 and TRBJ2-7; D gene unclear. The ends were cut back, 2 bases at V and 4 bases at J, with 21 bases in the middle. The length of the CDR3 is 17 residues. The CDR3 DNA follows: TGTGCCAGCAGTTTATTAAGGTCGGCAGGTGAGCTTTACGAGCAGTACTTC. Translating it yields CASSLLRSAGELYEQYF.